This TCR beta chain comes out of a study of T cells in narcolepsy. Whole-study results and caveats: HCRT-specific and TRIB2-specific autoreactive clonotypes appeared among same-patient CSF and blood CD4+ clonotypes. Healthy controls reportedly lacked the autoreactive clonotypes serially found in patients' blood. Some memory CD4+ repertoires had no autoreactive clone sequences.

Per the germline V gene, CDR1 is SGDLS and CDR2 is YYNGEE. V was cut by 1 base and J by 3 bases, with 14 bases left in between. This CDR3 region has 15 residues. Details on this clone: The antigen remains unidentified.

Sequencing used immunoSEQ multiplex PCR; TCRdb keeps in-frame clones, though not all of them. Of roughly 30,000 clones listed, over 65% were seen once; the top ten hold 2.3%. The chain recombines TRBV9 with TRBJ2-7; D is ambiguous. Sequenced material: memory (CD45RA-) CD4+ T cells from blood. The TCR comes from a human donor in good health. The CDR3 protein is CASSVQSGNNYEQYF. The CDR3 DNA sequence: TGTGCCAGCAGCGTACAATCGGGTAATAACTACGAGCAGTACTTC.